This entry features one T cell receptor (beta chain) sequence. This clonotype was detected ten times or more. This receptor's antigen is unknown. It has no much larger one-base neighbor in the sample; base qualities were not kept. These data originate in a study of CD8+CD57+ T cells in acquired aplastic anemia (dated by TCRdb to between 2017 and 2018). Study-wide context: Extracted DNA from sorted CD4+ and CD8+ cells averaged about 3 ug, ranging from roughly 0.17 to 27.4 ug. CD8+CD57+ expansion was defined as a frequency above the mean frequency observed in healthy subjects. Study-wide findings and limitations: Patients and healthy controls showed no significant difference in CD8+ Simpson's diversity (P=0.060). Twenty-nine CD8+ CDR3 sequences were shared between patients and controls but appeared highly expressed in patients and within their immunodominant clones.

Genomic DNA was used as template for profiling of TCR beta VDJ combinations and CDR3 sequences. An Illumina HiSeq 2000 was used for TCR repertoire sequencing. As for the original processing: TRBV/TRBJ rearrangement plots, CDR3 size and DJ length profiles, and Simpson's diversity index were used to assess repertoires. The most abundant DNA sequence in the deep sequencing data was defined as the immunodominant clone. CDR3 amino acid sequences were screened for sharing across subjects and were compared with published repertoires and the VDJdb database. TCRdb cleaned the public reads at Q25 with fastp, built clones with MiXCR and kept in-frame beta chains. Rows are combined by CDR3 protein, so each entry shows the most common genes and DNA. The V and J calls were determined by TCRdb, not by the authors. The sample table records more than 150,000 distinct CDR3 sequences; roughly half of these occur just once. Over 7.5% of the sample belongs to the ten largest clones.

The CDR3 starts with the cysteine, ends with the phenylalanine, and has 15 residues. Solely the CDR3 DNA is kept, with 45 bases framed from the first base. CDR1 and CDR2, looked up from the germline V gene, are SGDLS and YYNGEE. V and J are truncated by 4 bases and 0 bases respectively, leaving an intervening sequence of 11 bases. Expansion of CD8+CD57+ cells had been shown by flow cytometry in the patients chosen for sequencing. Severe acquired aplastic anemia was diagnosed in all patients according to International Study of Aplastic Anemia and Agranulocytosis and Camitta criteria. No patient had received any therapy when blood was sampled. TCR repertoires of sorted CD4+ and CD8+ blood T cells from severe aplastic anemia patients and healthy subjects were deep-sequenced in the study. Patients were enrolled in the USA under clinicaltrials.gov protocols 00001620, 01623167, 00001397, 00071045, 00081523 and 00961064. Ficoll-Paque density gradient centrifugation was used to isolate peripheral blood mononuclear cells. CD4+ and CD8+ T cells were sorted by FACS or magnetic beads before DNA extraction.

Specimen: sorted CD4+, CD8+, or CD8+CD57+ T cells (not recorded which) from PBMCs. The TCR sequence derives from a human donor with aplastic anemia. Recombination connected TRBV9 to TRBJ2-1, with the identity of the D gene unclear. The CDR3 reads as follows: CASSLGPSSYNEQFF. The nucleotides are TGTGCCAGCAGCCTCGGACCCAGCTCCTACAATGAGCAGTTCTTC. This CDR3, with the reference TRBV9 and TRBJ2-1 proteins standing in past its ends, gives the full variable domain DSGVTQTPKHLITATGQRVTLRCSPRSGDLSVYWYQQSLDQGLQFLIQYYNGEERAKGNILERFSAQQFPDLHSELNLSSLELGDSALYFCASSLGPSSYNEQFFGPGTRLTVL.